This record covers a single T cell receptor (beta chain). Its cognate antigen is unknown. Trimming removed 1 base from V and 2 bases from J, with 11 bases in between. The germline V gene has CDR1 LGHNA and CDR2 YNFKEQ. There are 16 residues in the CDR3. Libraries were prepared by immunoSEQ multiplex PCR; TCRdb keeps only in-frame clonotypes and omits some of them. In the table there are about 190,000 clones, roughly 83% of which are singletons. The sample is drawn from a study of cytomegalovirus exposure and HLA in healthy donors. The study's findings and limits: Cytomegalovirus-associated status was assigned to some 180 TCR beta chains. Reportedly, cytomegalovirus status was diagnosed with high sensitivity and specificity.

This sequence originates from a woman aged 18-30 years in good health and CMV-seronegative. Source material: PBMCs. The V and J genes are TRBV4-2 and TRBJ2-2, with D perhaps TRBD2 (6 bases). The chain's CDR3 is CASSQVGTLNTGELFF. As DNA, the CDR3 is TGTGCCAGCAGCCAAGTAGGGACTCTAAACACCGGGGAGCTGTTTTTT.